The 3 T cell receptor beta chains reported below all come from one sample, sequenced in a study of shared T cell receptors in the human thymus. Libraries were prepared by immunoSEQ multiplex PCR; TCRdb keeps only in-frame clonotypes and omits some of them. The sample holds some 720,000 clones, roughly 90% seen once. These data were also reused for a study on human thymus T cells.

Sequenced input: thymocytes. The receptors come from a boy younger than two with a congenital heart defect.

V is TRBV5-1 and J is TRBJ2-3; 8 bases match TRBD1. The CDR3 contains 16 residues. Germline V gene data show CDR1 as SGHRS and CDR2 as YFSETQ. V gave up 4 bases and J gave up 0 bases; unmatched junction bases: 7. The CDR3 nucleotides read TGCGCCAGCAGCCCAGGACAGGGTCCTAGCACAGATACGCAGTATTTT. Amino acids: CASSPGQGPSTDTQYF.

The CDR3 protein is CASSLAPLQDGYTF. Here the CDR3 DNA reads TGTGCCAGCAGCTTGGCCCCTCTGCAGGATGGCTACACCTTC. The chain has TRBV5-5 and TRBJ1-2; D is unresolved. V was pared by 0 bases and J by 6 bases, with 12 bases between. The CDR3 spans 14 residues. The germline gives CDR1 SGHKS, CDR2 YYEKEE (reference sequence). The complete variable domain, with remaining parts taken from reference TRBV5-5 and TRBJ1-2, reads DAGVTQSPTHLIKTRGQQVTLRCSPISGHKSVSWYQQVLGQGPQFIFQYYEKEERGRGNFPDRFSARQFPNYSSELNVNALLLGDSALYLCASSLAPLQDGYTFGSGTRLTVV.

V is TRBV2 and J is TRBJ1-2; D gene unclear. V gave up 7 bases and J gave up 1 base, with 13 bases separating them. The CDR3 sequence is 14 residues long. The germline V gene has CDR1 SNHLY and CDR2 FYNNEI. The CDR3 spells CASTGYRLNYGYTF. The CDR3 bases are TGTGCCAGCACGGGATACCGTCTTAACTATGGCTACACCTTC.